These 19 T cell receptor beta chains came from one sample sequenced in a study of cytomegalovirus exposure and HLA in healthy donors (dated by TCRdb to 2016 to 2017). The method was the immunoSEQ multiplex PCR assay. The multiplex PCR relied on a mix of 60 forward primers for TCR Vbeta segments and 13 reverse primers for TCR Jbeta segments. TCRdb stores this immuneACCESS table with in-frame sequences only. Part of the clones is absent; in the studies checked, under half of the shortfall reflects unresolved V genes, and no reason is known for the rest. Recorded for this sample are over 100,000 clones; roughly three quarters of them occurred a single time. The ten biggest clones cover about 7.7% of the sample. Sequencing was performed on PBMCs. These receptors were obtained from a woman aged 45-65 years in good health and CMV-seropositive.

This chain joins TRBV6-6 and TRBJ1-6; 9 nucleotides agree with TRBD1. This CDR3 spans 15 amino acids. From germline, CDR1 is MNHNY and CDR2 SVGAGI (reference sequence). The V and J ends lost 6 bases and 7 bases, in that order; junction bases with no gene match: 7. CDR3 DNA sequence: TGTGCCAGCAGCAAACAGGGGGCGACCAATTCACCCCTCCACTTT. Translated, it gives CASSKQGATNSPLHF.

Worth noting for this clone: This sample includes further DNA sequences coding for the same CDR3. V usage is TRBV10-3 and J usage is TRBJ1-1; D remains unclear. Germline assignment: CDR1 ENHRY and CDR2 SYGVKD. There are 12 residues in the CDR3. Trimming pared 4 bases from V and 5 bases from J, leaving 8 bases between. In nucleotides, the CDR3 is TGTGCCATCAGTGCCGAGATGACTGAAGCTTTCTTT. Its translation: CAISAEMTEAFF.

V and J are TRBV10-3 and TRBJ1-1; 7 bases agree with TRBD1. The V and J ends lost 7 bases and 2 bases, in that order; junction bases with no gene match: 10. Germline V lookup: CDR1 ENHRY, CDR2 SYGVKD. CDR3 size: 15 residues. The CDR3 region has the DNA TGTGCCATCACAAACCAAGACAGGGCCAACACTGAAGCTTTCTTT. This translates into CAITNQDRANTEAFF.

J is TRBJ2-1 and V is TRBV19, with D unresolved. CDR3 length: 11 amino acids. The germline CDR1 and CDR2 sequences are LNHDA and SQIVND (reference sequence). Deletions cut 9 bases from V and 8 bases from J, with 11 bases between. The CDR3 DNA is TGTGCCAGCCGTCTAGGTGATGAGCAGTTCTTC. It translates to CASRLGDEQFF.

The gene calls are TRBV10-1 and TRBJ2-5, with 10 bases aligning to TRBD1. The germline gives CDR1 WNHNN, CDR2 SYGVQD (reference sequence). This CDR3 has 17 amino acids. V gave up 0 bases and J gave up 2 bases; unmatched junction bases: 6. The CDR3 coding sequence is TGCGCCAGCAGTGAGTCGAAGCCGGGACAGGGGCAAGAGACCCAGTACTTC. As protein: CASSESKPGQGQETQYF.

In this sample, this clone is medium-sized (0.01 to 0.1%). The chain employs TRBV5-6 and TRBJ2-5; a weak D match, TRBD1 (5 bases). There are 14 residues in the CDR3. Trimming cost V 2 bases and J 1 base, with 9 bases left between them. The germline CDR1 and CDR2 sequences are SGHDT and YYEEEE. The CDR3 sequence is CASSFWGLQETQYF. DNA of the CDR3: TGTGCCAGCAGCTTCTGGGGCCTCCAAGAGACCCAGTACTTC.

The genes are TRBV2 and TRBJ2-3; 12 bases align to TRBD2. This CDR3 contains 16 residues. With 6 bases clipped from V and 2 bases from J, the junction kept 6 bases outside the gene matches. Germline V lookup: CDR1 SNHLY, CDR2 FYNNEI. CDR3 DNA sequence: TGTGCCAGCAGGCCCGGACTAGCGGGGTACACAGATACGCAGTATTTT. Its translation is CASRPGLAGYTDTQYF.

This chain links TRBV7-9 with TRBJ2-7; 9 bases are a match to TRBD1. The ends lost 4 bases at V and 5 bases at J; junction bases unmatched: 6. CDR1 is SEHNR, CDR2 FQNEAQ, per germline (reference sequence). The CDR3 has 14 residues. The CDR3 DNA reads as TGTGCCAGCAGCTCCGGGACAGGGAGCCACGAGCAGTACTTC. Its protein product is CASSSGTGSHEQYF.

The chain couples TRBV5-4 to TRBJ2-5, with 7 bases identical to TRBD1. Per germline, CDR1 SGHNT and CDR2 YYREEE (reference sequence). This CDR3 spans 15 amino acids. The V gene end was trimmed by 0 bases and the J gene end by 2 bases; junction bases not matched to a gene: 4. The CDR3 here is CASSLERQGQETQYF. In DNA, the CDR3 is TGTGCCAGCAGCTTGGAAAGACAGGGACAAGAGACCCAGTACTTC.

Details on this clone: At one end the junction does not follow the germline gene, possibly because of a read error. The rearrangement joins TRBV27 to TRBJ1-2; TRBD1 matches at 12 bases. The CDR3 is 15 residues long. CDR1 is MNHEY and CDR2 is SMNVEV in the germline V gene (reference sequence). The CDR3 DNA is TGTGCCGGCAGTTTATGGGGACAGGGGGCGGGGGGCTACACCTTC. Translated: CAGSLWGQGAGGYTF.

The chain is built from TRBV2 and TRBJ1-5, with D possibly matching TRBD1 (5 bases). Germline V lookup: CDR1 SNHLY, CDR2 FYNNEI. The V gene lost 7 bases and the J gene lost 1 base, with 17 bases spanning the gap. The CDR3 consists of 16 residues. This CDR3 reads CASTGGRGGSNQPQHF. The CDR3 DNA reads TGTGCCAGCACTGGAGGGAGGGGTGGGAGCAATCAGCCCCAGCATTTT. Variable domain in full (rest from reference TRBV2 and TRBJ1-5): EPEVTQTPSHQVTQMGQEVILRCVPISNHLYFYWYRQILGQKVEFLVSFYNNEISEKSEIFDDQFSVERPDGSNFTLKIRSTKLEDSAMYFCASTGGRGGSNQPQHFGDGTRLSIL.

The rearrangement uses TRBV15 and TRBJ1-1, with D perhaps matching TRBD1 (6 bases). Between the trimmed V and J ends, which lost 5 bases and 0 bases, there was a span of 10 bases. The CDR3 totals 14 residues. Germline lookup yields CDR1 LNHNV and CDR2 YYDKDF (reference sequence). The CDR3 coding sequence is TGTGCCACCAGCGGGGGCTTCATGAACACTGAAGCTTTCTTT. It is translated as CATSGGFMNTEAFF. The full variable domain, rest sourced from reference TRBV15 and TRBJ1-1, is DAMVIQNPRYQVTQFGKPVTLSCSQTLNHNVMYWYQQKSSQAPKLLFHYYDKDFNNEADTPDNFQSRRPNTSFCFLDIRSPGLGDTAMYLCATSGGFMNTEAFFGQGTRLTVV.

The CDR3 protein is CASSQRGRGTDTQYF. The CDR3 DNA sequence: TGCGCCAGCAGCCAGAGGGGAAGGGGGACAGATACGCAGTATTTT. The chain joins TRBV4-3 to TRBJ2-3; a possible D gene is TRBD1 (6 bases). V lost 3 bases, J lost 3 bases, and 13 bases lay in between. Per germline, CDR1 LGHNA and CDR2 YSLEER. The CDR3 runs 15 residues.

In this sample, this clone turned up a few times. The chain combines TRBV5-4 with TRBJ2-7, with 7 bases identical to TRBD1. The germline CDR1 and CDR2 sequences are SGHNT and YYREEE (reference sequence). Losses at the gene ends were 4 bases for V and 2 bases for J; bases not matched to a gene: 6. The CDR3 is 14 residues long. The CDR3 protein is CASSAGTVAYEQYF. CDR3 sequence (DNA): TGTGCCAGCAGCGCTGGGACAGTAGCCTACGAGCAGTACTTC.

The chain has TRBV6-5 and TRBJ2-5; 7 nucleotides match TRBD2. The DNA end is a closer match to TRBJ2-7, so the J assignment may be wrong. The CDR3 is 15 amino acids. Germline V gene lookup returns CDR1 MNHEY and CDR2 SVGAGI. The CDR3 DNA follows: TGTGCCAGCAGTCCAACCGGGACTAACTCCTACGAGCAGTACTTC. Its translation is CASSPTGTNSYEQYF.

The chain couples TRBV19 to TRBJ1-1; D not resolved. This CDR3 is built from 11 residues. Germline assignment: CDR1 LNHDA and CDR2 SQIVND (reference sequence). Trimming removed 4 bases from V and 8 bases from J, with 8 bases in between. CDR3 sequence reads: CASSNLAEAFF. In DNA form, the CDR3 reads TGTGCCAGTAGTAATTTAGCAGAAGCTTTCTTT.

The J gene is TRBJ2-7, the V gene TRBV5-6; maybe TRBD1 (5 bases). In germline, CDR1 is SGHDT, CDR2 YYEEEE. There are 13 residues in the CDR3. Trimming shortened V by 4 bases and J by 3 bases, and 11 bases separated the two germline ends. CDR3 amino acids: CASSPLGVYEQYF. The CDR3 DNA sequence: TGTGCCAGCAGCCCTTTAGGGGTCTACGAGCAGTACTTC. The whole variable domain, remainder taken from reference TRBV5-6 and TRBJ2-7, is DAGVTQSPTHLIKTRGQQVTLRCSPKSGHDTVSWYQQALGQGPQFIFQYYEEEERQRGNFPDRFSGHQFPNYSSELNVNALLLGDSALYLCASSPLGVYEQYFGPGTRLTVT.

V is TRBV4-3 and J is TRBJ2-7, with a tentative D call TRBD2 (5 bases). V was clipped by 1 base and J by 0 bases, with 16 bases between them. This CDR3 spans 17 amino acids. The germline gives CDR1 LGHNA, CDR2 YSLEER. The DNA of the CDR3 is TGCGCCAGCAGCCAAGGGGGAGTGGGGTCCAGCTCCTACGAGCAGTACTTC. It translates to CASSQGGVGSSSYEQYF.

Of note for this clone: A junction boundary mismatches the germline segment, possibly from a read error. The chain carries TRBV7-9 and TRBJ2-7, with 7 nucleotides matching TRBD1. Looked up from germline, CDR1 is SEHNR and CDR2 is FQNEAQ (reference sequence). The CDR3 is made up of 12 amino acids. The CDR3 sequence: CASSPGTANPPF. The CDR3 nucleotides are TGTGCCAGCAGCCCCGGGACAGCCAACCCCCCCTTC.